This T cell receptor (beta chain) was identified in a study of naive and memory T cell subsets (TCRdb year 2017). About the investigation overall: The figure summarizing these samples reported 10 or so blood donors, 7 tuberculin skin test biopsies and 3 saline control biopsies. PCR2 was typically a SYBR Green qPCR stopped at a set threshold; low-input samples could instead use end-point PCR (about 6 cycles).

The CDR3 contains 13 residues, cysteine and phenylalanine counted. Only CDR3 DNA remains: 39 bases, in frame from the first base. The germline V gene (reference sequence) specifies DFQATT as CDR1 and SNEGSKA as CDR2. The study described a robust, sensitive protocol for amplifying, sequencing and analyzing TCRs, using 3' ligation of a UMI-containing oligonucleotide to TCR cDNA. For whole blood analysis, 2.5 ml of peripheral blood was collected from healthy adult volunteers into Tempus tubes, and RNA was extracted following the manufacturer's instructions. Before reverse transcription, total RNA that had not been cell sorted was treated with RQ1 DNase, with a target input of about 1 to 1000 ng. Libraries were prepared from skin biopsies and whole blood so that pipeline robustness could be tested in samples in which T cells form a minority population. Here is what the overall study found, with its caveats: The RNA-based method was acknowledged as potentially sensitive to TCR transcript changes with T cell activation and differentiation.

Libraries were prepared through 5' RACE. The ligated cDNA was amplified in four rounds of PCR with nested alpha and beta constant region primers together with the SP2 primer. TCR RNA was reverse transcribed with SuperScript IV using alpha and beta constant region primers for the blood and skin samples. T4 RNA ligase 1 was used to ligate an oligonucleotide containing the Illumina SP2 primer and a UMI to the 3' end of the cDNA. To prevent hairpin formation, the 12-nucleotide UMI was made up of two random hexamers with an eight-base spacer between them. From the second PCR onward, TCR alpha and beta chain libraries were processed separately and dual indexed for multiplexing. After pooling, the indexed libraries were analyzed by capillary electrophoresis and sequenced on either an Illumina MiSeq or NextSeq. To boost base diversity and improve cluster recognition, PhiX DNA at roughly 5-8% was spiked into the libraries. In the source study's methods: Demultiplexor extracted UMIs from read 2, combined them with read 1 TCR sequence, and split reads by sample indices. Decombinator identified V and J genes and V-J junctions and gave each TCR a five-part identifier that included V and J deletions. Collapsinator relied on UMIs to correct both sequencing errors and PCR amplification heterogeneity, producing a UMI-based abundance for each TCR. Identifiers were converted to nucleotide sequence by CDR3Translator and translated to amino acids, and CDR3 regions were extracted on the basis of terminal motifs. After normalization to the amount of input RNA, error-corrected alpha and beta TCR counts from blood and skin were compared. TCRdb ran its own pipeline on the public reads, namely fastp trimming at Q25 and MiXCR clone calling, and kept in-frame beta chains. Records with the same CDR3 protein are collapsed into one entry carrying the most frequent genes and DNA. TCRdb, not the original authors, processed these V and J calls. The sample contains around 56,000 distinct CDR3 sequences, around 7.3% of them found a single time. The top ten constitute more than 7.5% of the sample.

This clonotype was found many times. There is no known antigen for this receptor. One end of the junction varies from germline; a read error may be responsible. The chain is assembled from TRBV20-1 and TRBJ2-7, and TRBD2 aligns with 10 junction nucleotides. The receptor was derived from a female donor in good health. In nucleotide form, the sequence is TGCAGTGCCAGAGCGGGGGGGCCCTCCGAGCAGTACTTC. Its protein product is CSARAGGPSEQYF.